The clone carrying this TCR beta chain was observed a few times. Its antigen remains unidentified. This CDR3 contains 13 residues. From germline, CDR1 is DFQATT and CDR2 SNEGSKA (reference sequence). Trimming stripped 2 bases from V and 5 bases from J, with 12 bases between. This entry comes from a study of CD8 T cells in ankylosing spondylitis. Overall study findings and caveats: There was a TCR beta motif, made of several highly homologous variants, that appeared characteristic of ankylosing spondylitis blood. According to the report, clones linked to the disease were significantly enriched in matched synovial fluid samples taken from ankylosing spondylitis patients.

TCRdb reanalysed the 5' RACE reads using MiXCR and keeps one entry per CDR3 protein. The sample has just under 550,000 distinct CDR3 sequences, about 13% seen once; the top ten hold 6.5% to 7%. Material: blood, either unsorted or a sorted T cell fraction (not recorded which). The genes are TRBV20-1 and TRBJ1-1; D call uncertain. The TCR originated in a male donor with ankylosing spondylitis. The CDR3 DNA is TGCAGTGCTAGATGGACGGGGAGGACTGAAGCTTTCTTT. This codes for CSARWTGRTEAFF.